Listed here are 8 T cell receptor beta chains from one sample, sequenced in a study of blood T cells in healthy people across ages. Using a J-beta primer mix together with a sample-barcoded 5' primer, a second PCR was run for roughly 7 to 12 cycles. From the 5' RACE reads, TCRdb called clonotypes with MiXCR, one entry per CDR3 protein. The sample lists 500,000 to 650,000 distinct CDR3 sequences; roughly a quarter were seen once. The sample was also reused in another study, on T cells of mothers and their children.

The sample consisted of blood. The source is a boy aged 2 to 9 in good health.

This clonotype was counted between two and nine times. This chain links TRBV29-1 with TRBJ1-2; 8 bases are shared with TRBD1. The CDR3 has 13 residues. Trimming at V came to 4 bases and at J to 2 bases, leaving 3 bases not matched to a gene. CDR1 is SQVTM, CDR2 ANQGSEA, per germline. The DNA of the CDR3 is TGCAGCGTTGTGGACAGGGCAAACTATGGCTACACCTTC. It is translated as CSVVDRANYGYTF. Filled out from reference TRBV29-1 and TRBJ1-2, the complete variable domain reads SAVISQKPSRDICQRGTSLTIQCQVDSQVTMMFWYRQQPGQSLTLIATANQGSEATYESGFVIDKFPISRPNLTFSTLTVSNMSPEDSSIYLCSVVDRANYGYTFGSGTRLTVV.

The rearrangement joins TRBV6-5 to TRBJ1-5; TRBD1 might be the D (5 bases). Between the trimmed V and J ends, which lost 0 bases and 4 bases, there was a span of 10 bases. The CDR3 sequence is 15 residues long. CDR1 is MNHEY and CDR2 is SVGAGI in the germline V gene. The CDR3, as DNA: TGTGCCAGCAGTTACTCTTGGGGGGGAAATCAGCCCCAGCATTTT. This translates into CASSYSWGGNQPQHF.

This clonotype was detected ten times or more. Here the CDR3 reads CSARYSGRARSYEQYF. The CDR3 DNA follows: TGCAGTGCTAGGTATAGCGGGAGGGCCCGATCCTACGAGCAGTACTTC. This chain links TRBV20-1 with TRBJ2-7, with 11 positions matching TRBD2. CDR3 length: 16 residues. Trimming at V came to 3 bases and at J to 1 base, leaving 8 bases not matched to a gene. Per germline, CDR1 DFQATT and CDR2 SNEGSKA (reference sequence).

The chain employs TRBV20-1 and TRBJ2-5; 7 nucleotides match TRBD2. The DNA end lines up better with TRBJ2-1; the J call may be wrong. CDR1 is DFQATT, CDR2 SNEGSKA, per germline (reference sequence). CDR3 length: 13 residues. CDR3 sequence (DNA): TGCAGTGCCGCTACCGGGACTACCAATGAGCAGTTCTTC. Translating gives CSAATGTTNEQFF.

Here the CDR3 DNA reads TGTGCCAGCAGACAACAGGGGTCCTATGGCTACACCTTC. Translation gives CASRQQGSYGYTF. The chain is built from TRBV6-6 and TRBJ1-2; TRBD1 matches at 7 bases. This CDR3 region has 13 residues. V dropped 6 bases and J dropped 4; count of bases not matched to a gene: 5. Germline V CDR1 and CDR2: MNHNY, SVGAGI (reference sequence).

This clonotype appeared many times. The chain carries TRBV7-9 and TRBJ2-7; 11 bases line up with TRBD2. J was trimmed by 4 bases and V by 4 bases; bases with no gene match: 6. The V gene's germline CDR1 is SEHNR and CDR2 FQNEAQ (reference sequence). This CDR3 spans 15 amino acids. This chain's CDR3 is CASSSGGTSGYEQYF. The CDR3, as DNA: TGTGCCAGCAGCTCCGGTGGGACTAGCGGATACGAGCAGTACTTC.

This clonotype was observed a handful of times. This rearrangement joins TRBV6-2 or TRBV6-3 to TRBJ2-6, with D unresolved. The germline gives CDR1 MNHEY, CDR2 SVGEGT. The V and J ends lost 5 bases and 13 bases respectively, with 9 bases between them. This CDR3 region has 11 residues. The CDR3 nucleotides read TGTGCCAGCAGTGAAGTGGATGTCCTGACTTTC. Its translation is CASSEVDVLTF.

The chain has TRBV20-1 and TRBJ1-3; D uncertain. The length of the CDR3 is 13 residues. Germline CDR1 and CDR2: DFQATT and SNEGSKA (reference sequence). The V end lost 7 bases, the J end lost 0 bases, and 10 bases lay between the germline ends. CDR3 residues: CSVPTVSGNTIYF. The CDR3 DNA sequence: TGCAGTGTCCCGACGGTCTCTGGAAACACCATATATTTT.